This is a list of T cell receptor beta chains from one sample in a study of cytomegalovirus exposure and HLA in healthy donors. TCRdb keeps only in-frame clones here, not all; method: immunoSEQ multiplex PCR. The sample lists about 74,000 clones; approximately 70% were seen once. Sequenced sample: PBMCs. The receptors were gathered from a woman in her 40s in good health and CMV-seropositive. Both conserved end residues are part of each CDR3. The order of the fields is D gene, clone size, J gene, V gene, CDR3 DNA, CDR3 protein. The D gene is left open where the match is weak. Some rows have no size entry. The others give once, few or many, or a class for an expanded clone.

>.|.|TRBJ2-1|TRBV5-6
TGTGCCAGCAGCTCCCGGGAGTACTCCTACAATGAGCAGTTCTTC
CASSSREYSYNEQFF
>.|.|TRBJ1-6|TRBV7-3
TGTGCCAGCAGCCGATCAGACAGTCTTAATTCACCCCTCCACTTT
CASSRSDSLNSPLHF
>.|.|TRBJ1-2|TRBV30
TGTGCCTGGAGTTCCCTTTCGACTAGAAATGGCTACACCTTC
CAWSSLSTRNGYTF
>TRBD1|once|TRBJ2-2|TRBV27
TGTGCCAGCAGACGGACAGGGGGCACCGGGGAGCTGTTTTTT
CASRRTGGTGELFF
>.|.|TRBJ2-6|TRBV2
TGTGCCAGCAGTGTAAGCGGGTTGGTTGGGGCCAACGTCCTGACTTTC
CASSVSGLVGANVLTF
>TRBD2|.|TRBJ2-1|TRBV9
TGTGCCAGCAGCGTAGGGGCTAGCGGGGCCTACAATGAGCAGTTCTTC
CASSVGASGAYNEQFF
>TRBD2|.|TRBJ2-1|TRBV5-1
TGCGCCAGCAGCTTGGCTACTAGCGGGAGTAAGAATGAGCAGTTCTTC
CASSLATSGSKNEQFF
>TRBD1|.|TRBJ1-1|TRBV5-1
TGCGCCAGCGGCACCGGGACAGGGGGGACTGAAGCTTTCTTT
CASGTGTGGTEAFF
>.|.|TRBJ2-7|TRBV6-6
TGTGCCAGCAGTCCCTCAGTATCCGAGCAGTACTTC
CASSPSVSEQYF
>.|.|TRBJ1-4|TRBV18
TGTGCCAGCTCACCACGCCGGGATGAGGAAAAACTGTTTTTT
CASSPRRDEEKLFF
>.|.|TRBJ2-7|TRBV7-2
TGTGCCAGCACCCAGTGGGGGCAGGGGTCCGAGCAGTACTTC
CASTQWGQGSEQYF
>TRBD1|.|TRBJ1-1|TRBV18
TGTGCCAGCTCACTCGGACAGGGGGGAACGAACACTGAAGCTTTCTTT
CASSLGQGGTNTEAFF
>TRBD2|.|TRBJ2-5|TRBV5-4
TGTGCCAGCAGCTGGGGACTAGTACCACAAGGGACCCAGTACTTC
CASSWGLVPQGTQYF
>.|few|TRBJ2-2|TRBV2
TGTGCCAGCAGTGAAACCACGTTGCTAGTGGGTGCACCCGGGGAGCTGTTTTTT
CASSETTLLVGAPGELFF
>.|.|TRBJ1-4|TRBV2
TGTGCCAGCAGTGAGAGTCGTTATGAAAAACTGTTTTTT
CASSESRYEKLFF
>TRBD1|few|TRBJ1-1|TRBV18
TGTGCCAGCTCACCACAAGGGGACAGGGACACTGAAGCTTTCTTT
CASSPQGDRDTEAFF
>.|.|TRBJ1-1|TRBV5-1
TGCGCCAGCAGCCGAGCTAACAATCCCGGGGTCACTGAAGCTTTCTTT
CASSRANNPGVTEAFF
>TRBD1|few|TRBJ2-5|TRBV10-3
TGTGCCATCAGCCCGGGACAGGGGCTTGGGACCCAGTACTTC
CAISPGQGLGTQYF
>TRBD1|.|TRBJ1-4|TRBV30
TGTGCCTGGGGGACAGGCTTCAATGAAAAACTGTTTTTT
CAWGTGFNEKLFF
>.|once|TRBJ1-1|TRBV28
TGTGCCAGCACTTCCGCAGGGGTCTGGAGCACTGAAGCTTTCTTT
CASTSAGVWSTEAFF
>.|.|TRBJ2-3|TRBV28
TGTGCCAGCCTAAAACTCGTGGGGGGGCCAGGTAGCACAGATACGCAGTATTTT
CASLKLVGGPGSTDTQYF
>.|.|TRBJ1-4|TRBV28
TGTGCCAGCAGTGAGACCGGAGGAGCTAATGAAAAACTGTTTTTT
CASSETGGANEKLFF
>.|.|TRBJ1-1|TRBV2
TGTGCCAGCAGTGTAGACTTAATGAACACTGAAGCTTTCTTT
CASSVDLMNTEAFF
>.|.|TRBJ2-7|TRBV14
TGTGCCAGAACCCCGGGGTGGGGAGATTGGCCCCCAAGCTCCTACGAGCAGTACTTC
CARTPGWGDWPPSSYEQYF
>.|.|TRBJ1-5|TRBV9
TGTGCCAGCAGCGTATTGGACACCAATCAGCCCCAGCATTTT
CASSVLDTNQPQHF
>.|.|TRBJ2-6|TRBV6-4
TGTGCCAGCAGTCCAGGAACGCACTCTGGGGCCAACGTCCTGACTTTC
CASSPGTHSGANVLTF
>.|.|TRBJ2-7|TRBV10-3
TGTGCCATCAGTGAAGGCGGGACCAAGGCCGAGCAGTACTTC
CAISEGGTKAEQYF
>.|.|TRBJ2-1|TRBV30
TGTGCCGTCCCTAGGGGCTCCTACAATGAGCAGTTCTTC
CAVPRGSYNEQFF
>.|.|TRBJ2-3|TRBV7-2
TGTGCCAGCAGCTCAACTAGGGATACGCAGTATTTT
CASSSTRDTQYF
>.|.|TRBJ2-3|TRBV6-5
TGTGCCAGCAGCCCCGTACAGGGGGGGGATACGCAGTATTTT
CASSPVQGGDTQYF
>.|.|TRBJ2-5|TRBV30
TGTGCCTGGAGTGTTCTCGAAGAGACCCAGTACTTC
CAWSVLEETQYF
>TRBD2|once|TRBJ2-1|TRBV13
TGTGCCAGCAGCTTACAGCGGGAGGGCTCCTACAATGAGCAGTTCTTC
CASSLQREGSYNEQFF
>TRBD2|.|TRBJ2-1|TRBV6-5
TGTGCCAGCAGGCCTTGGGAGGGAAAGCGCAATGAGCAGTTCTTC
CASRPWEGKRNEQFF
>TRBD1|few|TRBJ1-3|TRBV5-6
TGTGCCAGCAGCTTGTTTAGGACAGGAGGATCTGGAAACACCATATATTTT
CASSLFRTGGSGNTIYF
>.|.|TRBJ1-2|TRBV5-6
TGTGCCAGCAGCTTCGGTAGAGGCTACACCTTC
CASSFGRGYTF
>TRBD1|.|TRBJ2-1|TRBV19
TGTGCCAGTAGTATAGTTCTGAGGGGGCCCTACAATGAGCAGTTCTTC
CASSIVLRGPYNEQFF
>TRBD1|.|TRBJ1-4|TRBV14
TGTGCCAGCAGCCAAGATGAGGGGGCTGTAACTAATGAAAAACTGTTTTTT
CASSQDEGAVTNEKLFF
>.|.|TRBJ1-4|TRBV6-5
TGTGCCAGCAGCCGCCAAGGGGAGGGTGAAAAACTGTTTTTT
CASSRQGEGEKLFF
>.|.|TRBJ2-4|TRBV2
TGTGCCAGCAGTGTTCTGGGGCGGGGTGCCAAAAACATTCAGTACTTC
CASSVLGRGAKNIQYF
>TRBD1|.|TRBJ1-1|TRBV18
TGTGCCAGCTCACCACCCGTGGACAGGGCTGTTACCCCTGAAGCTTTCTTT
CASSPPVDRAVTPEAFF
>.|few|TRBJ2-7|TRBV5-1
TGCGCCAGCTCCCGATACGACACTTACGAGCAGTACTTC
CASSRYDTYEQYF
>TRBD1|few|TRBJ1-1|TRBV4-3
TGCGCCAGCAGCCAGGTGGGACAGGGGGCGATGAACACTGAAGCTTTCTTT
CASSQVGQGAMNTEAFF
>.|.|TRBJ1-5|TRBV6-5
TGTGCCAGCAGCCGCTGGAGGGGTCAGCCCCAGCATTTT
CASSRWRGQPQHF